This T cell receptor beta chain was sequenced during a study of vaccination effects on CD4 cells after COVID-19. Findings and limits, study-wide: Infection- and vaccine-induced clones contracted markedly late after vaccination.

On this clone: The antigen remains undetermined.

The CDR3 is made up of 21 amino acids. Subsequent to about 10 days of culture, CD4+ T cells were isolated. Every participant took two doses of the BNT162b2 or mRNA-1273 vaccine. Using immunoSEQ multiplex PCR, the repertoire was profiled, and TCRdb retains in-frame clones only, with some absent. The sample consists of just under 75,000 clones, less than 75% of them appearing once. The starting material was CD4+ T cells from PBMCs cultured without peptide, obtained after COVID-19 vaccination. This receptor was identified in a human donor who received a COVID-19 vaccine. The chain links TRBV21-1 to TRBJ2-7; the table calls TRBD1, which could not be checked here. TRBV21-1 counts as a pseudogene. The CDR3 DNA is TGTGCCAGCAGCTCCCGCTACGGGGGCGACAGGGGCTCCGACCCAACCTACGAGCAGTACGTC. Its protein product is CASSSRYGGDRGSDPTYEQYV.